What follows are 11 T cell receptor beta chains derived from one specimen sequenced in a study of blood T cell repertoires in COVID-19. This table comes from immunoSEQ multiplex PCR, and its TCRdb copy is limited to in-frame clones, with some not included. Of more than 150,000 clones detected, about 80% appear once; the ten largest clones hold roughly 7.1%. Sequenced: peripheral blood. The receptor source for this set is a human donor in a cohort sampled during active COVID-19.

The chain carries TRBV10-3 and TRBJ1-4, with TRBD1 identical over 7 bases. Germline V gives CDR1 ENHRY, CDR2 SYGVKD. V gave up 10 bases and J gave up 8 bases; unmatched junction bases: 4. This CDR3 has 11 residues. CDR3 DNA sequence: TGTGCCACAAGACAGGGCGAAAAACTGTTTTTT. Protein sequence: CATRQGEKLFF.

The genes are TRBV19 and TRBJ1-5; 9 nucleotides agree with TRBD1. This CDR3 is 14 amino acids long. Trimming took 7 bases from V and 2 from J; bases not matched to a gene: 3. Germline V gene sequence: CDR1 LNHDA, CDR2 SQIVND (reference sequence). CDR3 sequence: CASNDRGGNQPQHF. CDR3 DNA: TGTGCCAGTAACGACAGGGGGGGCAATCAGCCCCAGCATTTT.

The chain joins TRBV27 to TRBJ1-4; 8 bases align to TRBD1. The V gene's germline CDR1 is MNHEY and CDR2 SMNVEV (reference sequence). The CDR3 covers 15 residues. The V segment lost 0 bases and the J segment 7 bases; nucleotides outside the gene matches: 4. The CDR3 DNA follows: TGTGCCAGCAGTTTATCGGAGGACAGGGTTGAAAAACTGTTTTTT. Its translation: CASSLSEDRVEKLFF.

The chain recombines TRBV12-5 with TRBJ2-1; 13 bases fit TRBD2. V was clipped by 9 bases and J by 9 bases; unmatched bases: 5. The CDR3 loop spans 13 amino acids. Germline V gene sequence: CDR1 LGHNT, CDR2 FRNRAP. CDR3 amino acids: CASTSGGAGEQFF. Written as DNA, the CDR3 is TGTGCTAGCACTAGCGGGGGGGCGGGTGAGCAGTTCTTC.

The V call is TRBV3-1 (or the pseudogene TRBV3-2), the J call TRBJ1-1; no definite D call. Looked up from germline, CDR1 is LGHDT and CDR2 is YNNKEL (reference sequence). This CDR3 spans 17 amino acids. V was pared by 2 bases and J by 1 base, with 17 bases between. Written as DNA, the CDR3 is TGTGCCAGCAGCCAACGGGGTTCGGCGGCCCGGAACACTGAAGCTTTCTTT. Translating it yields CASSQRGSAARNTEAFF.

The CDR3 spells CASSLEFRTGPLTNEKLFF. The CDR3 coding sequence is TGTGCCAGCAGCTTAGAATTTAGGACAGGACCTTTAACTAATGAAAAACTGTTTTTT. The chain combines TRBV11-2 with TRBJ1-4, with 7 nucleotides matching TRBD1. With V trimmed by 0 bases and J by 1 base, 11 bases remained unmatched. The CDR3 is made up of 19 amino acids. The V gene's germline CDR1 is SGHAT and CDR2 FQNNGV.

The gene calls are TRBV7-9 and TRBJ2-5; a possible D gene is TRBD2 (6 bases). The CDR3 has 13 amino acids. Trimming took 7 bases from V and 2 from J, leaving 11 bases between them. Germline lookup yields CDR1 SEHNR and CDR2 FQNEAQ (reference sequence). DNA for the CDR3: TGTGCCAGCACTCGAGGACTACAAGAGACCCAGTACTTC. Encoded protein: CASTRGLQETQYF.

This chain links TRBV5-1 with TRBJ2-2; tentatively, D is TRBD2 (5 bases). V gave up 0 bases and J gave up 7 bases, with 10 bases separating them. Germline V lookup: CDR1 SGHRS, CDR2 YFSETQ. The CDR3 consists of 14 residues. CDR3 sequence: CASSLVAGNGELFF. The CDR3 DNA reads TGCGCCAGCAGCTTGGTTGCCGGGAACGGGGAGCTGTTTTTT.

V is TRBV6-5 and J is TRBJ2-1; a possible D gene is TRBD1 (5 bases). Per germline, CDR1 MNHEY and CDR2 SVGAGI. The CDR3 length is 15 residues. V lost 6 bases and J 0 bases, leaving 12 bases between the germline ends. For the CDR3, the DNA is TGTGCCAGCAGCCCAGGGCTGAGCTCCTACAATGAGCAGTTCTTC. Its translation is CASSPGLSSYNEQFF.

The chain employs TRBV25-1 and TRBJ2-7, with a possible D match to TRBD1 (6 bases). The CDR3 runs 17 residues. Trimming pared 2 bases from V and 6 bases from J, leaving 23 bases between. The germline gives CDR1 MGHDK, CDR2 SYGVNS. CDR3 region: CASSEQQGSLLSGEQYF. The CDR3 DNA is TGTGCCAGCAGTGAACAACAGGGTTCCCTACTATCTGGCGAGCAGTACTTC.

The CDR3 spells CASSPETGSDEQYF. The CDR3 nucleotides read TGCGCCAGCAGCCCGGAAACAGGGTCGGACGAGCAGTACTTC. This chain uses TRBV4-1 with TRBJ2-7, with D tentatively TRBD1 (6 bases). The V end lost 4 bases, the J end lost 5 bases, and 15 bases lay between the germline ends. Germline CDR1 is MGHRA and CDR2 is YSYEKL. This CDR3 contains 14 residues.